The entry below describes one T cell receptor (beta chain). What antigen it recognizes has not been identified. An end of the junction differs from the germline gene, which may be a read error. The instrument was an Illumina HiSeq 1500. TCRdb reprocessed the public reads (quality trimming at Q25 with fastp, clone calling with MiXCR) and kept in-frame beta chains. Rows with a matching CDR3 protein are joined into one entry that keeps the most common DNA and genes. This sample holds 230,000 or so distinct CDR3 sequences; 35% to 40% were observed only once. Around 60% of the sample comes from the top ten. This record belongs to a study of T cell repertoires in cytomegalovirus infection (dated by TCRdb to about 2019). Describing the broader study: Alongside well-studied HLA-B-restricted epitopes, the peptide stimulations were aimed at recently identified HLA-C-restricted CMV epitopes, whose presentation resists viral immunomodulation. The HLA type of each donor mattered for the analysis, because public TCR beta signatures pointed to carriage of CMV infection along with the matching HLA type. Overall study outcomes, separate from this receptor: The ex vivo response was dominated by HLA-C-restricted CMV-specific TCR beta clonotypes, which also provided the single most frequent clonotype in two of eight donors. In both this cohort and an independent cohort of more than 350 donors, the cumulative frequency of public TCR beta family members distinguished carriers of CMV infection plus the relevant HLA type.

This specimen's treatment or condition label, interpreted: in vitro stimulation with specific CMV peptide epitopes to enrich CMV-specific T cells. The germline V gene sets CDR1 to MDHEN and CDR2 to SYDVKM. The CDR3 has 19 amino acids, counting the end cysteine and phenylalanine. CDR3 DNA only is kept here, 57 bases in frame from base 1. The rearrangement combines TRBV28 with TRBJ2-7; the D gene is possibly TRBD1 or TRBD2, each agreeing over 5 bases. This specimen was CD8+ T cells from cultured PBMCs, taken from culture after CMV antigen stimulation. The source is a human donor in good health (CMV status not recorded). Some clones in this sample may be carry-over from other donors' samples. The CDR3 protein: CARRGTFRNRALSSYEPYF. At the DNA level, the sequence is TGTGCCAGAAGAGGGACCTTCCGAAATAGAGCATTGAGCTCCTACGAGCCGTACTTC.